Listed below are T cell receptor beta chains from one sample, sequenced in a study of blood T cell repertoires in COVID-19. This table comes from immunoSEQ multiplex PCR, and its TCRdb copy is limited to in-frame clones, with some not included. The table shows fewer than 350,000 clones, with roughly 91% occurring only once. The specimen sequenced was PBMCs or T cells enriched from blood (not recorded which). The receptors shown here come from a woman in her 40s with acute COVID-19. Both conserved end residues are part of each CDR3. A D gene is named only where the DNA matches it firmly. Rows may omit the clone size; those that give it use once, few, many or a size class.

v_call	d_call	clone_size	j_call	cdr3_aa	cdr3_nt
TRBV7-9	NA	NA	TRBJ2-1	CASSRPEAYSYNEQFF	TGTGCCAGCAGCCGCCCGGAAGCGTACTCCTACAATGAGCAGTTCTTC
TRBV29-1	TRBD1	NA	TRBJ2-4	CSGGQGENIQYF	TGCAGCGGCGGACAGGGGGAAAACATTCAGTACTTC
TRBV18	TRBD2	NA	TRBJ2-2	CASSPTGTRDTGELFF	TGTGCCAGCTCACCAACAGGGACTAGAGACACCGGGGAGCTGTTTTTT
TRBV7-9	NA	NA	TRBJ1-1	CASVKAPGTEAFF	TGTGCCAGCGTCAAAGCCCCAGGCACTGAAGCTTTCTTT
TRBV19	TRBD1	NA	TRBJ1-4	CASTRGQFNNEKLFF	TGTGCCAGTACCCGGGGACAGTTCAATAATGAAAAACTGTTTTTT
TRBV6-4	TRBD1	NA	TRBJ1-2	CASSPTGIMGYTF	TGTGCCAGCAGTCCGACAGGGATAATGGGCTACACCTTC
TRBV5-1	NA	NA	TRBJ1-6	CASSLNGGNSPLHF	TGCGCCAGCAGCCTAAATGGGGGGAATTCACCCCTCCACTTT
TRBV28	NA	NA	TRBJ1-1	CASSLTGTPNTEAFF	TGTGCCAGCAGTTTAACCGGGACACCGAACACTGAAGCTTTCTTT
TRBV2	NA	NA	TRBJ2-3	CASGPGIYTDTQYF	TGTGCCAGCGGGCCAGGAATCTACACAGATACGCAGTATTTT
TRBV9	TRBD1	NA	TRBJ2-3	CASSVEGTGADTQYF	TGTGCCAGCAGCGTAGAGGGGACAGGGGCAGATACGCAGTATTTT
TRBV27	NA	NA	TRBJ2-3	CASSSPFTDTQYF	TGTGCCAGCAGTTCCCCATTCACAGATACGCAGTATTTT
TRBV9	NA	NA	TRBJ2-3	CASSVDLAGVADTQYF	TGTGCCAGCAGCGTAGATCTAGCAGGAGTTGCCGATACGCAGTATTTT
TRBV11-3	NA	few	TRBJ2-1	CASSGRGAEQFF	TGTGCCAGCAGCGGCCGGGGGGCTGAGCAGTTCTTC
TRBV6-4	TRBD1	NA	TRBJ2-7	CASRRSGTVDYEQYF	TGTGCCAGCCGTCGTTCCGGGACAGTTGACTACGAGCAGTACTTC
TRBV5-8	TRBD1	NA	TRBJ2-1	CASSSFSQGDNEQFF	TGTGCCAGCAGCTCCTTCAGTCAGGGGGACAATGAGCAGTTCTTC
TRBV2	NA	NA	TRBJ1-1	CASRRTQITEAFF	TGTGCCAGCAGGCGAACCCAAATCACTGAAGCTTTCTTT
TRBV12-2	NA	NA	TRBJ2-1	CASRLGAGGFYNEQFF	TGTGCAAGTCGCTTAGGAGCGGGAGGATTTTACAATGAGCAGTTCTTC
TRBV5-5	TRBD2	NA	TRBJ2-5	CASSLFSGRVGETQYF	TGTGCCAGCAGCTTGTTCAGCGGGAGGGTAGGAGAGACCCAGTACTTC
TRBV6-4	NA	NA	TRBJ1-6	CASSDTSSYNSPLHF	TGTGCCAGCAGTGACACAAGCTCCTATAATTCACCCCTCCACTTT
TRBV9	NA	NA	TRBJ2-3	CASSPRSGLDTQYF	TGTGCCAGCAGCCCCCGAAGCGGGCTAGATACGCAGTATTTT
TRBV2	TRBD2	once	TRBJ2-7	CASSGGRAYEQYF	TGTGCCAGCAGTGGTGGGAGGGCCTACGAGCAGTACTTC
TRBV21-1	NA	NA	TRBJ1-1	CASSKRWDRANTEAFF	TGTGCCAGCAGCAAACGATGGGACAGGGCGAACACTGAAGCTTTCTTT
TRBV3-1/TRBV3-2	TRBD2	NA	TRBJ2-3	CASSLRGGPDTQYF	TGTGCCAGCAGCTTGCGGGGGGGCCCAGATACGCAGTATTTT
TRBV24-1	NA	NA	TRBJ1-2	CATSDTTAYLGGYTF	TGTGCCACCAGTGATACCACAGCTTATTTAGGCGGCTACACCTTC
TRBV5-1	NA	NA	TRBJ2-2	CASSLLVAGELFF	TGCGCCAGCAGCTTACTCGTCGCCGGGGAGCTGTTTTTT
TRBV10-3	TRBD2	NA	TRBJ2-1	CAISSSGTSSYNEQFF	TGTGCCATCAGCTCTAGCGGGACCAGCTCCTACAATGAGCAGTTCTTC